The 32 T cell receptor beta chains below were found in one sample sequenced in a study of regulatory T cells in long-lasting Graves disease. Libraries of TCR beta came from iRepertoire HTBI primers plus Arm-PCR of CDR3 regions. TCRdb redid the calling of the multiplex PCR reads with MiXCR, one entry per CDR3 protein. The sample contains approximately 270,000 distinct CDR3 sequences, 18% of which appear only once. Time point meaning: newly diagnosed GD, antithyroid drugs for less than 3 months. PBMC-derived RNA was used for the TCR library. This sample was also put to use in a study of T cells in Graves' hyperthyroidism and ophthalmopathy.

The material sequenced was peripheral blood mononuclear cells (PBMCs), taken at new diagnosis, from a patient treated with antithyroid drugs. Receptor source: a woman aged 30 to 39 with Graves disease.

As to this clonotype: The conserved final phenylalanine or tryptophan is absent from the CDR3, which likely points to a read error. The DNA is omitted, as the CDR3 cannot be located on it reliably, and the CDR3 follows TCRdb's listing. The chain joins TRBV19 to TRBJ1-2. Germline CDR1 and CDR2: LNHDA and SQIVND (reference sequence). The CDR3 numbers 9 amino acids, ends counted. This CDR3 reads CAITTGQLR.

V is TRBV9 and J is TRBJ1-4; D might be TRBD1 (5 bases). The CDR3 is 14 amino acids. V dropped 0 bases and J dropped 8 bases, with 11 bases sitting between them. The germline V gene encodes CDR1 SGDLS and CDR2 YYNGEE. The CDR3 DNA is TGTGCCAGCAGCGTAGACACCAAGGGGGAAAAACTGTTTTTT. Translating gives CASSVDTKGEKLFF. Full variable domain (remainder filled in from reference TRBV9 and TRBJ1-4): DSGVTQTPKHLITATGQRVTLRCSPRSGDLSVYWYQQSLDQGLQFLIQYYNGEERAKGNILERFSAQQFPDLHSELNLSSLELGDSALYFCASSVDTKGEKLFFGSGTQLSVL.

Concerning this clonotype: A far larger clone is one nucleotide away, so this likely arose from a read error. The chain is built from TRBV11-2 and TRBJ1-2, with a tentative D call TRBD1 (6 bases). Germline assignment: CDR1 SGHAT and CDR2 FQNNGV. Deletions cut 5 bases from V and 2 bases from J, with 18 bases between. There are 16 residues in the CDR3. The CDR3 is CASSHDRLRANYGYTF. CDR3 bases: TGTGCCAGCAGCCATGACAGGTTAAGAGCCAACTATGGCTACACCTTC.

This clonotype has at least ten counts. This rearrangement joins TRBV18 to TRBJ1-3; D not resolved. There are 17 residues in the CDR3. V was shortened by 2 bases and J by 0 bases, with 14 bases between the two germline ends. Germline loops: CDR1 KGHSH, CDR2 LQKENI. CDR3 sequence reads: CASSPMLTPSSGNTIYF. The CDR3 coding sequence is TGTGCCAGCTCACCAATGCTGACACCGAGCTCTGGAAACACCATATATTTT.

In regard to this clonotype: One base separates it from a far larger clone, so it is likely a read error. This chain joins TRBV11-2 and TRBJ2-5; perhaps TRBD2 as D (5 bases). Germline assignment: CDR1 SGHAT and CDR2 FQNNGV. The CDR3 consists of 11 residues. Trimming stripped 3 bases from V and 11 bases from J, with 10 bases between. This CDR3 reads CASSFDYKQYF. As DNA, the CDR3 is TGTGCCAGCAGCTTCGACTACAAGCAGTACTTC.

The sample holds many counts of this clonotype. The chain is built from TRBV13 and TRBJ1-1, with 7 bases fitting TRBD1. The germline V gene encodes CDR1 PRHDT and CDR2 FYEKMQ (reference sequence). The CDR3 runs to 15 residues. V dropped 5 bases and J dropped 2; count of bases not matched to a gene: 8. Written as DNA, the CDR3 is TGTGCCAGCAGCACCCGGACAGGCGAAAACACTGAAGCTTTCTTT. The encoded protein is CASSTRTGENTEAFF.

The sample holds many counts of this clonotype. This chain links TRBV9 with TRBJ2-1, with D possibly being TRBD2 (5 bases). Germline loops: CDR1 SGDLS, CDR2 YYNGEE. The CDR3 extends over 16 amino acids. Trimming removed 0 bases from V and 0 bases from J, with 10 bases in between. This chain's CDR3 is CASSVGVGSSYNEQFF. The CDR3 DNA follows: TGTGCCAGCAGCGTAGGGGTGGGGAGCTCCTACAATGAGCAGTTCTTC.

This clonotype was seen more than once but under ten times. J is TRBJ1-2 and V is TRBV7-2; D remains ambiguous. Trimming removed 2 bases from V and 1 base from J, with 8 bases in between. This CDR3 has 14 residues. The germline gives CDR1 SGHTA, CDR2 FQGNSA. In DNA form, the CDR3 reads TGTGCCAGCAGCTTATATGTGGTTAACTATGGCTACACCTTC. Translated, it gives CASSLYVVNYGYTF. Based on the CDR3 plus reference TRBV7-2 and TRBJ1-2, the full variable domain is GAGVSQSPSNKVTEKGKDVELRCDPISGHTALYWYRQSLGQGLEFLIYFQGNSAPDKSGLPSDRFSAERTGGSVSTLTIQRTQQEDSAVYLCASSLYVVNYGYTFGSGTRLTVV.

This chain connects TRBV5-6 to TRBJ2-1; 7 positions agree with TRBD1. From germline, CDR1 is SGHDT and CDR2 YYEEEE. The V gene end was trimmed by 0 bases and the J gene end by 3 bases; junction bases not matched to a gene: 6. The CDR3 length is 16 residues. The CDR3 loop reads CASSLVTGSFYNEQFF. DNA for the CDR3: TGTGCCAGCAGCTTGGTGACAGGGTCTTTCTACAATGAGCAGTTCTTC.

This clonotype was seen a single time. The rearrangement joins TRBV24-1 to TRBJ2-3, with TRBD1 matching 8 bases. The germline CDR1 and CDR2 sequences are KGHDR and SFDVKD. The CDR3 is 16 amino acids. Unmatched junction bases numbered 5, after V lost 1 base and J lost 3 bases. This CDR3 reads CATSDFGQGSTDTQYF. Written as DNA, the CDR3 is TGTGCCACCAGTGATTTCGGACAGGGAAGTACAGATACGCAGTATTTT.

In this sample, this clonotype turned up once. Just one base apart from a much larger clone, this may be a read error. The genes are TRBV6-2 or TRBV6-3 and TRBJ1-2; the match to TRBD1 covers 7 bases. The germline V gene encodes CDR1 MNHEY and CDR2 SVGEGT. The CDR3 covers 14 residues. CDR3 amino acids: CASSAGGANCGYTF. CDR3 DNA: TGTGCCAGCAGTGCAGGGGGAGCTAACTGTGGCTACACCTTC.

On this clonotype itself: This may stem from a read error, because a much larger clone lies one nucleotide away. The chain couples TRBV7-3 to TRBJ1-1; D not resolved. Germline lookup yields CDR1 SGHTA and CDR2 FQGTGA. The CDR3 has 13 amino acids. The CDR3 sequence: CATSLGSVEEAFF. The DNA for the CDR3 is TGTGCCACCAGCTTAGGGTCCGTCGAAGAAGCTTTCTTT.

Note on this clonotype: A far larger clone is one base from this, pointing to a likely read error. The rearrangement links TRBV11-2 to TRBJ2-5; 9 bases are shared with TRBD2. Germline V CDR1 and CDR2: SGHAT, FQNNGV. With V trimmed by 5 bases and J by 5 bases, 12 bases remained unmatched. This CDR3 is 16 amino acids long. The CDR3 loop reads CASSQMSGGPGETQYF. CDR3 sequence (DNA): TGTGCCAGCAGCCAAATGAGCGGGGGGCCTGGGGAGACCCAGTACTTC.

This clonotype was observed many times. CDR3 amino acids: CASSQTPAGVYYGYTF. For the CDR3, the DNA is TGTGCCAGCAGCCAGACCCCAGCCGGGGTATACTATGGCTACACCTTC. V usage is TRBV3-1 and J usage is TRBJ1-2; D uncertain. The V gene lost 3 bases and the J gene lost 3 bases, with 17 bases spanning the gap. Germline V gives CDR1 LGHDT, CDR2 YNNKEL (reference sequence). This CDR3 contains 16 residues.

This clonotype was seen many times. The rearrangement links TRBV5-1 to TRBJ2-5, with D perhaps matching TRBD1 (6 bases). Looked up from germline, CDR1 is SGHRS and CDR2 is YFSETQ. V was pared by 0 bases and J by 4 bases, with 13 bases between. This CDR3 spans 15 amino acids. In DNA, the CDR3 is TGCGCCAGCAGCTTGGACAGGGAACCATCAGAGACCCAGTACTTC. Protein sequence: CASSLDREPSETQYF.

There are many counts of this clonotype. The genes are TRBV19 and TRBJ2-3; possibly TRBD2 for D (7 bases). V was trimmed by 9 bases and J by 2 bases, leaving 15 bases between them. CDR1 and CDR2 from the germline V gene are LNHDA and SQIVND (reference sequence). The CDR3 is made up of 14 amino acids. The CDR3 sequence is CASSRGRLTDTQYF. The CDR3 DNA reads TGTGCCAGCTCGCGGGGGCGCCTCACAGATACGCAGTATTTT.

As regards this clonotype: With a far larger clone one base away, a read error is the likely cause. The chain carries TRBV11-2 and TRBJ2-1, with a weak D call TRBD2 (5 bases). The length of the CDR3 is 14 residues. The ends were cut back, 3 bases at V and 10 bases at J, with 16 bases in the middle. Germline CDR1 SGHAT, CDR2 FQNNGV. DNA for the CDR3: TGTGCCAGCAGCTTCTCGAGGGAGCCCTACGAGCAGTTCTTC. It is translated as CASSFSREPYEQFF. Drawing the rest from reference TRBV11-2 and TRBJ2-1, the complete variable domain is EAGVAQSPRYKIIEKRQSVAFWCNPISGHATLYWYQQILGQGPKLLIQFQNNGVVDDSQLPKDRFSAERLKGVDSTLKIQPAKLEDSAVYLCASSFSREPYEQFFGPGTRLTVL.

CDR3 sequence: CASRPYRFRTGELFF. The DNA of the CDR3 is TGTGCCAGCAGACCATACAGGTTTAGAACCGGGGAGCTGTTTTTT. This chain joins TRBV6-1 and TRBJ2-2; weak D call: TRBD1 (5 bases). V lost 6 bases and J lost 5, with 16 bases in between. The CDR3 sequence is 15 residues long. The germline V gene encodes CDR1 MNHNS and CDR2 SASEGT.

This clonotype was counted only a few times. This sequence joins TRBV7-3 and TRBJ2-2; D remains ambiguous. CDR3 length: 16 residues. Germline CDR1 SGHTA, CDR2 FQGTGA. Deletions cut 5 bases from V and 1 base from J, with 14 bases between. The CDR3 DNA sequence: TGTGCCAGCAGCCCCTCTGGTGGGCGGAACACCGGGGAGCTGTTTTTT. It yields the protein CASSPSGGRNTGELFF.

Only a few counts were recorded for this clonotype. The genes are TRBV27 and TRBJ1-5; a weak D match, TRBD1 (5 bases). V lost 3 bases and J 7 bases, leaving 7 bases between the germline ends. There are 12 residues in the CDR3. Germline loops: CDR1 MNHEY, CDR2 SMNVEV (reference sequence). DNA for the CDR3: TGTGCCAGCAGTTTCGGGGGACAGCCCCAGCATTTT. It specifies CASSFGGQPQHF.

This clonotype was found a few times. This chain joins TRBV5-1 and TRBJ2-2, with TRBD2 as a possible D gene (6 bases). The germline V and J ends were trimmed by 0 bases and 6 bases, with 21 bases remaining between them. This CDR3 comprises 18 residues. From germline, CDR1 is SGHRS and CDR2 YFSETQ. The CDR3 reads CASSLALATTRGPGELFF. The CDR3, as DNA: TGCGCCAGCAGCTTGGCCCTAGCGACTACCCGAGGACCCGGGGAGCTGTTTTTT.

This CDR3 reads CASTQEGARGYTF. The CDR3 coding sequence is TGTGCCAGCACCCAAGAGGGGGCGCGAGGCTACACCTTC. This chain connects TRBV6-1 to TRBJ1-2; TRBD1 aligns across 7 bases. Germline V gives CDR1 MNHNS, CDR2 SASEGT. The V segment lost 7 bases and the J segment 8 bases; nucleotides outside the gene matches: 10. The CDR3 is 13 residues long.

A note on this clonotype: The CDR3 does not end in the conserved phenylalanine or tryptophan, so this is likely a read error. The chain employs TRBV5-1 and TRBJ2-1, with D maybe TRBD2 (6 bases). This CDR3 comprises 14 residues. Trimming stripped 4 bases from V and 5 bases from J, with 13 bases between. CDR1 is SGHRS and CDR2 is YFSETQ in the germline V gene. The CDR3 sequence is CASSGSGLDNEQFL. The CDR3 DNA sequence: TGCGCCAGCAGCGGCTCGGGACTCGACAATGAGCAGTTCCTC.

The V and J genes are TRBV9 and TRBJ1-3; D is perhaps TRBD1 (5 bases). Germline CDR1 SGDLS, CDR2 YYNGEE. Deletions cut 0 bases from V and 0 bases from J, with 16 bases between. There are 18 residues in the CDR3. CDR3 in amino acids: CASSVESPRGTSGNTIYF. CDR3 DNA sequence: TGTGCCAGCAGCGTAGAAAGCCCCCGGGGGACCTCTGGAAACACCATATATTTT.

This clonotype was counted ten times or more. The CDR3 loop reads CSVNGKTSYTF. CDR3 coding DNA: TGCAGCGTGAATGGGAAAACGAGCTACACCTTC. The rearrangement joins TRBV29-1 to TRBJ1-2; no definite D call. V was pared by 6 bases and J by 9 bases, with 14 bases between. Germline V gene sequence: CDR1 SQVTM, CDR2 ANQGSEA. This CDR3 has 11 amino acids.

The rearrangement uses TRBV4-1 and TRBJ2-6; D gene unclear. The CDR3 contains 14 residues. Between the trimmed V and J ends, which lost 9 bases and 2 bases, there was a span of 11 bases. Germline CDR1 is MGHRA and CDR2 is YSYEKL. This chain's CDR3 is CASLAAPGANVLTF. In nucleotides, the CDR3 is TGCGCCAGTTTGGCGGCCCCTGGGGCCAACGTCCTGACTTTC.

In its sample, this clonotype was seen many times. The J gene is TRBJ1-1, the V gene TRBV5-6; D not certain. In germline, CDR1 is SGHDT, CDR2 YYEEEE. V lost 0 bases to trimming and J lost 1 base, with 10 bases between them. This CDR3 contains 15 residues. The chain's CDR3 is CASSLVGRSNTEAFF. CDR3 nucleotides: TGTGCCAGCAGCTTGGTTGGGCGGTCGAACACTGAAGCTTTCTTT.

The V call is TRBV11-2, the J call TRBJ2-2; 7 bases are shared with TRBD1. V gave up 5 bases and J gave up 8 bases; unmatched junction bases: 5. There are 13 residues in the CDR3. Germline V gives CDR1 SGHAT, CDR2 FQNNGV. The CDR3 region is CASSIQGIGELFF. CDR3 in DNA: TGTGCCAGCAGCATACAGGGGATAGGGGAGCTGTTTTTT.

This chain uses TRBV5-1 with TRBJ2-5, with TRBD2 identical over 13 bases. V was pared by 2 bases and J by 2 bases, with 3 bases of the junction left unmatched. Germline CDR1 reads SGHRS; CDR2 reads YFSETQ. The CDR3 has 16 residues. In DNA form, the CDR3 reads TGCGCCAGCAGCTTTGGGACTAGCGGGAAACAAGAGACCCAGTACTTC. Translating gives CASSFGTSGKQETQYF.

This clonotype was detected many times. The rearrangement uses TRBV6-1 and TRBJ1-6, with a tentative D call TRBD1 (5 bases). CDR3 length: 14 amino acids. Germline V CDR1 and CDR2: MNHNS, SASEGT. The V gene lost 8 bases and the J gene lost 8 bases, with 16 bases spanning the gap. The CDR3 reads CASRTGQRDSPLHF. CDR3 coding DNA: TGTGCCAGCCGGACGGGGCAGCGAGATTCACCCCTCCACTTT.

Points on this clonotype: Since a far larger clone is one base different, this is likely a read error. The chain has TRBV7-2 and TRBJ2-5; D remains ambiguous. Germline V gives CDR1 SGHTA, CDR2 FQGNSA. This CDR3 comprises 13 residues. Trimming stripped 1 base from V and 11 bases from J, with 14 bases between. This CDR3 is CASSLGRLEEQYF. DNA of the CDR3: TGTGCCAGCAGCTTAGGCAGGCTGGAAGAGCAGTACTTC.

Many counts were recorded for this clonotype. V and J are TRBV12-3 or TRBV12-4 and TRBJ2-7, with 7 nucleotides matching TRBD2. Trimming cost V 8 bases and J 2 bases; bases outside gene matches: 12. This CDR3 has 15 residues. CDR3 sequence reads: CASSRDGLVPYEQYF. For the CDR3, the DNA is TGTGCCAGCTCCCGGGACGGACTAGTCCCCTACGAGCAGTACTTC.